These 15 T cell receptor beta chains came from one sample sequenced in a study. TCRdb used MiXCR to reprocess the RT-PCR reads, holding one entry per CDR3 protein. The sample gives about 680,000 distinct CDR3 sequences, approximately 15% of which show up once; roughly 3.6% is in the top ten. The sequenced sample consisted of memory CD4+ T cells from blood. The receptors derive from a female donor in good health, serving as a healthy control.

This clonotype has only a few counts. The V gene is TRBV11-2, the J gene TRBJ2-7; D could derive from TRBD1 or TRBD2 (5 bases each). The CDR3 has 15 amino acids. The germline V and J ends were trimmed by 6 bases and 2 bases, with 17 bases remaining between them. Germline V gene lookup returns CDR1 SGHAT and CDR2 FQNNGV. CDR3 protein: CASSRNRDVPYEQYF. The CDR3 DNA is TGTGCCAGCAGTAGGAACCGGGACGTCCCCTACGAGCAGTACTTC.

This chain uses TRBV7-2 with TRBJ1-2, with 8 bases identical to TRBD1. The germline CDR1 and CDR2 sequences are SGHTA and FQGNSA. With 10 bases clipped from V and 0 bases from J, the junction kept 7 bases outside the gene matches. The CDR3 consists of 14 residues. In nucleotides, the CDR3 is TGTGCCACGAGCCAGGGGGCAGCTAACTATGGCTACACCTTC. It is translated as CATSQGAANYGYTF.

This clonotype was seen only a few times. V usage is TRBV5-5 and J usage is TRBJ1-5; D unresolved. Looked up from germline, CDR1 is SGHKS and CDR2 is YYEKEE (reference sequence). The V end was cut by 0 bases, the J end by 2 bases, with 6 bases between. The CDR3 extends over 14 amino acids. CDR3 coding DNA: TGTGCCAGCAGCTTGGATGCAGGCAATCAGCCCCAGCATTTT. Amino acid sequence: CASSLDAGNQPQHF.

This rearrangement joins TRBV25-1 to TRBJ2-7; TRBD1 might be the D (5 bases). The V gene lost 4 bases and the J gene lost 2 bases, with 12 bases spanning the gap. CDR3 size: 14 residues. Germline CDR1 reads MGHDK; CDR2 reads SYGVNS. Written as DNA, the CDR3 is TGTGCCAGCAGTGTGGCAGGGTCTACCTACGAGCAGTACTTC. Amino acids: CASSVAGSTYEQYF.

The chain uses TRBV2 and TRBJ2-2; D is tentatively TRBD1 or TRBD2 (6 bases each). Trimming cost V 8 bases and J 2 bases, with 15 bases left between them. The length of the CDR3 is 15 residues. Germline values: CDR1 SNHLY, CDR2 FYNNEI. CDR3 sequence: CASLVQGGNTGELFF. The CDR3 nucleotides are TGTGCCAGCTTGGTACAGGGAGGCAACACCGGGGAGCTGTTTTTT.

In this sample, this clonotype turned up a few times. J is TRBJ2-3 and V is TRBV7-2, with 9 bases aligning to TRBD2. Germline V CDR1 and CDR2: SGHTA, FQGNSA. Trimming at V came to 5 bases and at J to 4 bases, leaving 7 bases not matched to a gene. The CDR3 is 15 amino acids. Written as DNA, the CDR3 is TGTGCCAGCAGCCCCCTAGCGGGATTGGCAGATACGCAGTATTTT. The encoded protein is CASSPLAGLADTQYF. Combining the CDR3 with reference TRBV7-2 and TRBJ2-3 gives the whole variable domain GAGVSQSPSNKVTEKGKDVELRCDPISGHTALYWYRQSLGQGLEFLIYFQGNSAPDKSGLPSDRFSAERTGGSVSTLTIQRTQQEDSAVYLCASSPLAGLADTQYFGPGTRLTVL.

This clonotype was detected a few times. The germline gene is not matched at one end of the junction; a read error may be the cause. V gene TRBV5-1 combines with J gene TRBJ2-1; D possibly corresponds to TRBD1 (5 bases). The CDR3 has 14 amino acids. Germline lookup yields CDR1 SGHRS and CDR2 YFSETQ. The CDR3 DNA reads as TGCGCCAGCAGCCGAAGCGTTATAGACAGCGCCGTACTCTTC. Residues: CASSRSVIDSAVLF.

This clonotype was observed at least ten times. The chain combines TRBV12-3 or TRBV12-4 with TRBJ1-6; D possibly corresponds to TRBD1 (5 bases). The ends were cut back, 5 bases at V and 6 bases at J, with 14 bases in the middle. This CDR3 is 15 amino acids long. The CDR3 DNA reads TGTGCCAGCAGTCTCGATCAGGGAATTAATTCACCCCTCCACTTT. This gives the protein CASSLDQGINSPLHF.

This clonotype was observed many times. The rearrangement links TRBV5-5 to TRBJ2-5, with 10 bases identical to TRBD2. The CDR3 covers 16 residues. The V and J ends lost 0 bases and 5 bases, in that order; junction bases with no gene match: 7. The V gene's germline CDR1 is SGHKS and CDR2 YYEKEE (reference sequence). The CDR3 spells CASSLVASGGWETQYF. For the CDR3, the DNA is TGTGCCAGCAGCTTGGTGGCTAGCGGGGGATGGGAGACCCAGTACTTC. Full variable domain (missing parts from reference TRBV5-5 and TRBJ2-5): DAGVTQSPTHLIKTRGQQVTLRCSPISGHKSVSWYQQVLGQGPQFIFQYYEKEERGRGNFPDRFSARQFPNYSSELNVNALLLGDSALYLCASSLVASGGWETQYFGPGTRLLVL.

This clonotype was counted ten times or more. V is TRBV7-2 and J is TRBJ1-5; 9 nucleotides match TRBD1. The CDR3 consists of 15 residues. From germline, CDR1 is SGHTA and CDR2 FQGNSA. The V segment lost 1 base and the J segment 5 bases; nucleotides outside the gene matches: 3. The CDR3 loop is CASSLVGTGYQPQHF. For the CDR3, the DNA is TGTGCCAGCAGCTTAGTAGGGACAGGGTATCAGCCCCAGCATTTT.

Many counts were recorded for this clonotype. The chain joins TRBV5-6 to TRBJ2-4; no clear D. Germline CDR1 SGHDT, CDR2 YYEEEE. Trimming took off 2 bases at V and 8 bases at J, with 5 bases between the two ends. CDR3 length equals 11 residues. The CDR3 DNA reads TGTGCCAGCAGCTTCCGGGACATTCAGTACTTC. Amino acids: CASSFRDIQYF. The variable domain in full, with the rest retrieved from reference TRBV5-6 and TRBJ2-4, is DAGVTQSPTHLIKTRGQQVTLRCSPKSGHDTVSWYQQALGQGPQFIFQYYEEEERQRGNFPDRFSGHQFPNYSSELNVNALLLGDSALYLCASSFRDIQYFGAGTRLSVL.

The CDR3 region is CASSQVEGQGTTEAFF. DNA for the CDR3: TGTGCCAGCAGCCAAGTTGAGGGACAGGGGACCACTGAAGCTTTCTTT. V is TRBV3-1 and J is TRBJ1-1; 10 bases are shared with TRBD1. The germline gives CDR1 LGHDT, CDR2 YNNKEL (reference sequence). With 1 base clipped from V and 4 bases from J, the junction kept 6 bases outside the gene matches. The CDR3 runs 16 residues.

This clonotype occurred a few times. The rearrangement uses TRBV7-8 and TRBJ1-1; unclear D gene. The germline V gene has CDR1 SGHVS and CDR2 FQNEAQ. The CDR3 consists of 15 residues. Trimming removed 1 base from V and 1 base from J, with 10 bases in between. CDR3 bases: TGTGCCAGCAGCTTAGGGGTAGGTCGGAACACTGAAGCTTTCTTT. This translates into CASSLGVGRNTEAFF.

CDR3 sequence: CATSDRRATGVQYF. DNA of the CDR3: TGTGCCACCAGTGACCGCCGCGCTACTGGGGTGCAGTACTTC. The gene calls are TRBV24-1 and TRBJ2-7; D is uncertain. CDR3 length: 14 residues. Germline CDR1 KGHDR, CDR2 SFDVKD. Trimming took 4 bases from V and 9 from J, leaving 18 bases between them.

There are many counts of this clonotype. The chain employs TRBV7-2 and TRBJ2-2; tentatively, D is TRBD1 or TRBD2 (7 bases each). The germline V and J ends were trimmed by 5 bases and 0 bases, with 16 bases remaining between them. CDR1 and CDR2 (germline): SGHTA, FQGNSA. This CDR3 region has 17 residues. The CDR3 nucleotides read TGTGCCAGCAGCCTCCCAGCGGGACAGTCGAACACCGGGGAGCTGTTTTTT. It specifies CASSLPAGQSNTGELFF.